The 22 T cell receptor beta chains presented below share a single source sample, sequenced in a study of blood T cell repertoires in COVID-19. Sequencing used immunoSEQ multiplex PCR; TCRdb keeps in-frame clones, though not all of them. The data show about 280,000 clones, 88% seen once. The specimen was peripheral blood. Source of these receptors: a woman in her thirties with COVID-19, enrolled during active disease.

The V call is TRBV6-5, the J call TRBJ2-7, with a weak D call TRBD1 (5 bases). The CDR3 contains 13 residues. In germline, CDR1 is MNHEY, CDR2 SVGAGI. V was shortened by 2 bases and J by 2 bases, with 7 bases between the two germline ends. CDR3 in DNA: TGTGCCAGCAGTTACGCAGGGACCTACGAGCAGTACTTC. Amino acid sequence: CASSYAGTYEQYF.

The chain uses TRBV7-2 and TRBJ2-7; no clear D. The CDR3 loop spans 12 amino acids. Deletions cut 5 bases from V and 6 bases from J, with 11 bases between. CDR1 is SGHTA, CDR2 FQGNSA, per germline. The CDR3: CASSNAGGEQYF. In DNA form, the CDR3 reads TGTGCCAGCAGCAACGCCGGTGGCGAGCAGTACTTC.

V usage is TRBV6-2 or TRBV6-3 and J usage is TRBJ2-2; 8 bases map to TRBD2. After removal of 6 bases from V and 3 bases from J, the junction contained 6 bases not matched to a gene. Germline lookup yields CDR1 MNHEY and CDR2 SVGEGT. The CDR3 totals 15 residues. Here the CDR3 DNA reads TGTGCCAGCAGCTCCGAGCGGGAGTACACCGGGGAGCTGTTTTTT. It translates to CASSSEREYTGELFF.

This clone showed up just a few times. CDR3 loop: CASSESRQGGTEAFF. DNA for the CDR3: TGCGCCAGCAGTGAGTCGAGACAGGGAGGAACTGAAGCTTTCTTT. The V gene is TRBV10-1, the J gene TRBJ1-1, with TRBD1 matching over 7 bases. This CDR3 is 15 amino acids long. CDR1 WNHNN and CDR2 SYGVQD come from the germline V gene (reference sequence). J lost 5 bases, V lost 0 bases, and 6 bases had no gene match.

In regard to this clone: Germline is not matched at one junction end, which may reflect a read error. The chain combines TRBV2 with TRBJ2-1, with 10 bases lining up with TRBD1. Germline loops: CDR1 SNHLY, CDR2 FYNNEI. The CDR3 extends over 16 amino acids. In nucleotides, the CDR3 is TGTGCCAGCACTGAACGTATGGGACAGGGGTACAATGAGCAGTTCTTC. As protein: CASTERMGQGYNEQFF.

The V and J genes are TRBV7-9 and TRBJ2-4; the D gene is possibly TRBD2 (5 bases). The CDR3 is made up of 12 amino acids. The germline V gene has CDR1 SEHNR and CDR2 FQNEAQ (reference sequence). Trimming left V 11 bases short and J 8 bases short, with 16 bases between. CDR3: CASARGNDIQYF. The DNA for the CDR3 is TGTGCCTCAGCCCGGGGAAACGACATTCAGTACTTC.

The V gene is TRBV11-2, the J gene TRBJ2-7; TRBD2 might be the D (6 bases). CDR3 size: 14 residues. Looked up from germline, CDR1 is SGHAT and CDR2 is FQNNGV. Trimming cost V 5 bases and J 2 bases, with 13 bases left between them. In nucleotides, the CDR3 is TGTGCCAGCAGCCCAGAGGCGGGGACCTACGAGCAGTACTTC. Encoded protein: CASSPEAGTYEQYF.

This chain joins TRBV2 and TRBJ1-3; 11 positions agree with TRBD1. The trim removed 6 bases at V and 8 bases at J, leaving 6 bases unmatched. CDR1 and CDR2 (germline): SNHLY, FYNNEI. CDR3 length: 14 residues. Here the CDR3 DNA reads TGTGCCAGCAGCCGGACAGGGGGCTTAGACACCATATATTTT. Encoded protein: CASSRTGGLDTIYF.

The chain has TRBV7-9 and TRBJ2-1; TRBD2 is a possible D gene (6 bases). The CDR3 is 17 amino acids. CDR1 SEHNR and CDR2 FQNEAQ come from the germline V gene (reference sequence). Trimming cost V 5 bases and J 8 bases, with 25 bases left between them. CDR3 sequence: CASSPRRGTLGGDEQFF. For the CDR3, the DNA is TGTGCCAGCAGCCCCCGACGGGGGACGTTGGGTGGAGATGAGCAGTTCTTC.

This clone was counted between two and nine times. The rearrangement joins TRBV29-1 to TRBJ1-1, with D unresolved. This CDR3 has 12 amino acids. The germline V and J ends were trimmed by 7 bases and 4 bases, with 13 bases remaining between them. Per the germline V gene, CDR1 is SQVTM and CDR2 is ANQGSEA. CDR3 in DNA: TGCAGCGGCTACGCTGGCGGCACTGAAGCTTTCTTT. Amino acid sequence: CSGYAGGTEAFF.

The rearrangement uses TRBV7-9 and TRBJ1-6, with 7 nucleotides matching TRBD1. After removal of 5 bases from V and 8 bases from J, the junction contained 6 bases not matched to a gene. The germline gives CDR1 SEHNR, CDR2 FQNEAQ (reference sequence). CDR3 size: 14 residues. The CDR3 nucleotides are TGTGCCAGCAGCACCACAGGGGTTCATTCACCCCTCCACTTT. It is translated as CASSTTGVHSPLHF.

V gene TRBV24-1 combines with J gene TRBJ2-1; D is possibly TRBD2 (6 bases). V was shortened by 3 bases and J by 0 bases, with 20 bases between the two germline ends. The germline gives CDR1 KGHDR, CDR2 SFDVKD. This CDR3 is 19 amino acids long. The CDR3 sequence is CATSDPLGSGNSSYNEQFF. The CDR3 DNA reads as TGTGCCACCAGTGATCCCCTCGGGAGCGGTAATAGCTCCTACAATGAGCAGTTCTTC.

The gene calls are TRBV20-1 and TRBJ2-7; a possible D gene is TRBD2 (5 bases). The V gene's germline CDR1 is DFQATT and CDR2 SNEGSKA (reference sequence). This CDR3 is 11 amino acids long. V lost 1 base to trimming and J lost 6 bases, with 7 bases between them. The CDR3 spells CSARVGGEQYF. CDR3 nucleotide sequence: TGCAGTGCTAGAGTCGGAGGCGAGCAGTACTTC.

This clone was observed a few times. The V and J genes are TRBV5-4 and TRBJ2-7; 7 bases align to TRBD1. This CDR3 has 14 amino acids. Losses at the gene ends were 4 bases for V and 2 bases for J; bases not matched to a gene: 6. Germline V gene sequence: CDR1 SGHNT, CDR2 YYREEE (reference sequence). The CDR3 spells CASSHTGTAYEQYF. The CDR3 DNA sequence: TGTGCCAGCAGCCATACCGGGACAGCCTACGAGCAGTACTTC.

The chain links TRBV15 to TRBJ2-7, with D possibly being TRBD1 (8 bases). The CDR3 has 18 amino acids. The V gene's germline CDR1 is LNHNV and CDR2 YYDKDF (reference sequence). Trimming took off 0 bases at V and 3 bases at J, with 21 bases between the two ends. DNA for the CDR3: TGTGCCACCAGCAGAGATTTGGGAGGGACAGGCCGAAGCTACGAGCAGTACTTC. Translated, it gives CATSRDLGGTGRSYEQYF.

CDR3 region: CASSRTGEGGYTF. The CDR3 DNA is TGTGCCAGCTCCCGGACAGGGGAAGGAGGCTACACCTTC. The chain combines TRBV18 with TRBJ1-2, with 9 positions matching TRBD1. V dropped 6 bases and J dropped 8; count of bases not matched to a gene: 7. The CDR3 contains 13 residues. Germline V gene lookup returns CDR1 KGHSH and CDR2 LQKENI.

J is TRBJ2-7 and V is TRBV30, with 8 bases fitting TRBD2. The CDR3 is made up of 14 amino acids. CDR1 is GTSNPN, CDR2 SVGIG, per germline (reference sequence). J was trimmed by 2 bases and V by 1 base; bases with no gene match: 4. CDR3 sequence: CAWSGGSGAYEQYF. DNA for the CDR3: TGTGCCTGGAGTGGTGGTAGCGGGGCCTACGAGCAGTACTTC. The full variable domain, with the rest looked up from reference TRBV30 and TRBJ2-7, is SQTIHQWPATLVQPVGSPLSLECTVEGTSNPNLYWYRQAAGRGLQLLFYSVGIGQISSEVPQNLSASRPQDRQFILSSKKLLLSDSGFYLCAWSGGSGAYEQYFGPGTRLTVT.

The chain carries TRBV24-1 and TRBJ1-5; a weak D match, TRBD1 (6 bases). The CDR3 totals 15 residues. Germline CDR1 and CDR2: KGHDR and SFDVKD. The V end lost 9 bases, the J end lost 1 base, and 15 bases lay between the germline ends. The CDR3 reads CATGSKTGSNQPQHF. CDR3 nucleotides: TGTGCCACCGGTTCAAAGACAGGAAGCAATCAGCCCCAGCATTTT.

The chain couples TRBV5-1 to TRBJ2-7; D gene uncertain. V was clipped by 0 bases and J by 3 bases, with 7 bases between them. The CDR3 sequence is 13 residues long. The germline V gene has CDR1 SGHRS and CDR2 YFSETQ. The CDR3 bases are TGCGCCAGCAGCTTGGGGCCGGGCTACGAGCAGTACTTC. Amino acids: CASSLGPGYEQYF.

This chain connects TRBV5-1 to TRBJ2-7, with a weak D call TRBD1 (5 bases). The ends were cut back, 5 bases at V and 0 bases at J, with 12 bases in the middle. This CDR3 comprises 14 residues. Looked up from germline, CDR1 is SGHRS and CDR2 is YFSETQ. In nucleotides, the CDR3 is TGCGCCAGCAGTATAGGACAACTCTCCTACGAGCAGTACTTC. It translates to CASSIGQLSYEQYF.

This clone has just one count. The rearrangement links TRBV19 to TRBJ1-2, with no clear D. Trimming shortened V by 9 bases and J by 6 bases, and 11 bases separated the two germline ends. CDR3 length: 11 amino acids. The germline V gene encodes CDR1 LNHDA and CDR2 SQIVND (reference sequence). The CDR3 region is CASLIPDGYTF. CDR3 DNA: TGTGCCAGCTTAATCCCCGATGGCTACACCTTC.

CDR3 region: CASSLVLARYNEQFF. The CDR3 DNA reads as TGTGCCAGCAGCTTGGTTTTAGCGAGATACAATGAGCAGTTCTTC. The rearrangement links TRBV7-8 to TRBJ2-1; D is perhaps TRBD2 (5 bases). CDR1 and CDR2 (germline): SGHVS, FQNEAQ. The CDR3 is 15 amino acids. Trimming removed 3 bases from V and 4 bases from J, with 13 bases in between.